This T cell receptor (beta chain) stems from a study of cytomegalovirus exposure and HLA in healthy donors. Background on the study: Of fewer than 450 genotyped donors, roughly 80% clustered with self-reported Caucasian donors. General study points: High specificity and sensitivity for cytomegalovirus status were reported for the classifier.

The PCR made use of 60 Vbeta and 13 Jbeta primers. Clones were read by immunoSEQ multiplex PCR, and TCRdb kept only the in-frame ones, dropping some. This table has 200,000 or so clones, 65% to 85% appearing once. This clone came up a few times. Its antigen is as yet unknown. Trimming at V came to 0 bases and at J to 6 bases, leaving 7 bases not matched to a gene. Germline assignment: CDR1 GTSNPN and CDR2 SVGIG (reference sequence). This CDR3 has 14 residues. This clonotype was sampled from a woman aged 25 to 45 in good health and CMV-seronegative. V is TRBV30 and J is TRBJ2-7; 8 nucleotides align to TRBD1. Material: PBMCs. This chain's CDR3 is CAWSVAGTGVEQYF. In DNA, the CDR3 is TGTGCCTGGAGTGTTGCCGGGACAGGCGTCGAGCAGTACTTC. The entire variable domain, with the rest obtained from reference TRBV30 and TRBJ2-7, is as follows: SQTIHQWPATLVQPVGSPLSLECTVEGTSNPNLYWYRQAAGRGLQLLFYSVGIGQISSEVPQNLSASRPQDRQFILSSKKLLLSDSGFYLCAWSVAGTGVEQYFGPGTRLTVT.